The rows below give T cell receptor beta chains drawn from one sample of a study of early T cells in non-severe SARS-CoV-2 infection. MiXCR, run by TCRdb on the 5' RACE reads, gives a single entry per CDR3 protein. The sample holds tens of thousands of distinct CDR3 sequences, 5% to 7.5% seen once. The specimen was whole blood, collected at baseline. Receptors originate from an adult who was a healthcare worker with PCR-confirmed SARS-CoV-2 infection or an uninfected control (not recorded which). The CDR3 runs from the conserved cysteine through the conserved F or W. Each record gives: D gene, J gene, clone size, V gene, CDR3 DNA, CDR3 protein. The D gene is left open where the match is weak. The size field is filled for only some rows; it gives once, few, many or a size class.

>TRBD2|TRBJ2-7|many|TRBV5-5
TGTGCCAGCAGCTTGGGACTAGCGAATGGGGAGCAGTACTTC
CASSLGLANGEQYF
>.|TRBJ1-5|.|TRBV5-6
TGTGCCAGCAGCTTTTCGACTGGAATAAATCAGCCCCAGCATTTT
CASSFSTGINQPQHF
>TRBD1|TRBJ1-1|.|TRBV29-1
TGCAGCGCGATGGGACAGGGGAACACTGAAGCTTTCTTT
CSAMGQGNTEAFF
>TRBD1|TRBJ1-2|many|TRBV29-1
TGCAGCGTGGCTACAGGGGCCCAGGAGGGGCTGGGCTATGGCTACACCTTC
CSVATGAQEGLGYGYTF
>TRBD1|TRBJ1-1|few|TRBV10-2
TGCGCCAGCAGTGACCCGGGACAGGTGAACACTGAAGCTTTCTTT
CASSDPGQVNTEAFF
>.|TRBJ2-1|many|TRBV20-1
TGCAGTGCTAGGGGAAGGGTGCAGTTCTTC
CSARGRVQFF
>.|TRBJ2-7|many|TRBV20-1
TGCAGTGCCCTAAGTCCAGGGATCAGCTACGAGCAGTACTTC
CSALSPGISYEQYF
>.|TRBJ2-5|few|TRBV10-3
TGTGCCATCAGTGAAGGTCAGGAGACCCAGTACTTC
CAISEGQETQYF
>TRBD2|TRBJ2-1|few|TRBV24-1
TGTGCCACCAGTGATCTCCCAGGACTAGCGGGGGGGAGCTCCTACAATGAGCAGTTCTTC
CATSDLPGLAGGSSYNEQFF
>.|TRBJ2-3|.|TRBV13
TGTGCCAGCAGCTCCGCCACCGCAGGGTGGGCAGATACGCAGTATTTT
CASSSATAGWADTQYF
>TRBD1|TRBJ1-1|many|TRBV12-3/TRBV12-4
TGTGCCAGCACAATGGGACAGGGTAACACTGAAGCTTTCTTT
CASTMGQGNTEAFF
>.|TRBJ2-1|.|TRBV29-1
TGCAGCGTTCTTACTCTCTTTCTTCGGGACTCCTACAATGAGCAGTTCTTC
CSVLTLFLRDSYNEQFF
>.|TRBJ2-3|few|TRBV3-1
TGTGCCAGCAGCCAAGGGGGGTGGTATGGGTATTTT
CASSQGGWYGYF
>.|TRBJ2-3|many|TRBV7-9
TGTGCCAGCAGCTCAACTAGAGGGGATGGTCTACTCACAGATACGCAGTATTTT
CASSSTRGDGLLTDTQYF
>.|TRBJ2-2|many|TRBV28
TGTGCCAGCCGAGGGGACCGATTTTACACCGGGGAGCTGTTTTTT
CASRGDRFYTGELFF
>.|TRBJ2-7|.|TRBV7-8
TGTGCCAGCAGCTTAGTTAGGGCCAGCTACGAGCAGTACTTC
CASSLVRASYEQYF
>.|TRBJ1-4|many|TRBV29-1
TGCAGCGTTGCCCTGGGGGGTGAAAAACTGTTTTTT
CSVALGGEKLFF
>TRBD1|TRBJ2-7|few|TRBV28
TGTGCCAGCGGAGACAGGGTCGAGCAGTACTTC
CASGDRVEQYF
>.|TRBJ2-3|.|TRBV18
TGTGCCAGCTCTCAAGCGTTGGGGGATACGCAGTATTTT
CASSQALGDTQYF
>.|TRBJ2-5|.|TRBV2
TGTGCCAGCGTAGTAGAAGCCCAAGAGACCCAGTACTTC
CASVVEAQETQYF
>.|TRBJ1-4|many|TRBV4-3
TGCGCCAGCAGCTCTGATGGCGGAGTTCCAACTAATGAAAAACTGTTTTTT
CASSSDGGVPTNEKLFF
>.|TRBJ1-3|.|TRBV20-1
TGCAGTGCTAGAGATATGGACTCTGGAAACACCATATATTTT
CSARDMDSGNTIYF
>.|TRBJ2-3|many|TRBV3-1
TGTGCCAGCAGCCAATCTGGGGACCCAGCGGCAGATACGCAGTATTTT
CASSQSGDPAADTQYF
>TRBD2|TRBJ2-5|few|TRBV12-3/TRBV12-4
TGTGCCAGCTCTAACCGGGGGGGGCCGACGGAGACCCAGTACTTC
CASSNRGGPTETQYF
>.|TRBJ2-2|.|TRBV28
TGTGCCAGCACTCATCCGGTGGACACCGGGGAGCTGTTTTTT
CASTHPVDTGELFF
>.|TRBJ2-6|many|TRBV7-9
TGTGCTTGGAGAAATCCGGAGGGAGAATCTGGGGCCAACGTCCTGACTTTC
CAWRNPEGESGANVLTF
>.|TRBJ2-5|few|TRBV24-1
TGTGCCACCAGTGATTTAGGACAGAAGAAAGAGACCCAGTACTTC
CATSDLGQKKETQYF
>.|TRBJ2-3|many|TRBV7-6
TGTGCCAGCAGCTTAATCGGGGAAGATACGCAGTATTTT
CASSLIGEDTQYF
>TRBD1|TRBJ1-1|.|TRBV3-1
TGTGCCAGCAGCCAAAATTCAGGGGGCACTGAAGCTTTCTTT
CASSQNSGGTEAFF
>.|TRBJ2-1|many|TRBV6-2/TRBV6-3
TGTGCCAGCAGTTACCAAGCGGCCTCCTACAATGAGCAGTTCTTC
CASSYQAASYNEQFF
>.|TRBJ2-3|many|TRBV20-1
TGCAGTGCCAAGACGGGATTCTTATCAGATACGCAGTATTTT
CSAKTGFLSDTQYF
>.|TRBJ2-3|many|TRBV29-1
TGCAGCGTTGATAACAGCAGCACAGATACGCAGTATTTT
CSVDNSSTDTQYF
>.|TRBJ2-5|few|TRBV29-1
TGCAGCGTTGCGGGCAGGGGGGGTTACGAAGAGACCCAGTACTTC
CSVAGRGGYEETQYF
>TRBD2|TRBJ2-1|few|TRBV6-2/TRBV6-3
TGTGCCAGCAGCTCGATGGAGCGGGGGGTTAGAAATGAGCAGTTCTTC
CASSSMERGVRNEQFF
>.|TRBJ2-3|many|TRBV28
TGTGCCAGCAGTTCACTCGTATTAGGGTCGAGCACAGATACGCAGTATTTT
CASSSLVLGSSTDTQYF
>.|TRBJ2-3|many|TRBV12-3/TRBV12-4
TGTGCCAGCAGTTTAGGGACGGACACAGATACGCAGTATTTT
CASSLGTDTDTQYF
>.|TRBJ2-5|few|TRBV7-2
TGTGCCAGCAGCTTTCAGGGTTTCCAAGAGACCCAGTACTTC
CASSFQGFQETQYF
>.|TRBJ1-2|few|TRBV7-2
TGTGCCAGCAGCCCAGCGGGGGGCTCATATGGCTACACCTTC
CASSPAGGSYGYTF
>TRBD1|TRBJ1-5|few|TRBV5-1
TGCGCCAGCAGCTCAACAGGGGTCGCGGGGCAGCCCCAGCATTTT
CASSSTGVAGQPQHF
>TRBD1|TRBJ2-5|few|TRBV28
TGTGCCAGCAGTTTAGGGACAGGTGGGGGGCAAGAGACCCAGTACTTC
CASSLGTGGGQETQYF
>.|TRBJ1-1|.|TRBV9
TGTGCCAGCAGCGCTCAACCACAGGGCCCCACTGAAGCTTTCTTT
CASSAQPQGPTEAFF
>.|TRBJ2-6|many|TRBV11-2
TGTGCCAGTACTGGACTGTACGGGGCCAACGTCCTGACTTTC
CASTGLYGANVLTF
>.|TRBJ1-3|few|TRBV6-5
TGTGCCAGCTCAAGGTCGGGGTTCCGCTCTGGAAACACCATATATTTT
CASSRSGFRSGNTIYF
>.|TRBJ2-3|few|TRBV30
TGTGCCTGGGACGGACTGTGGGCCACAGATACGCAGTATTTT
CAWDGLWATDTQYF
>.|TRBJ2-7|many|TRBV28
TGTGCCAGCAGTCCCGGAGGACAGTACTACGAGCAGTACTTC
CASSPGGQYYEQYF
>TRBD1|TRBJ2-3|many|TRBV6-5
TGTGCCAGCAGTCACAGGACAGGGTGGCATTCTAGCACAGATACGCAGTATTTT
CASSHRTGWHSSTDTQYF
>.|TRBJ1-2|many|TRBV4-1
TGCGCCAGCAGCCAGGCTAACTATGGCTACACCTTC
CASSQANYGYTF
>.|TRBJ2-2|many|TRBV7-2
TGTGCCAGCAGCAGAGAGTTCGGCGCCACCGGGGAGCTGTTTTTT
CASSREFGATGELFF
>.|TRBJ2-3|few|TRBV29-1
TGCAGCGTTGAAGGGGCGACAGATACGCAGTATTTT
CSVEGATDTQYF
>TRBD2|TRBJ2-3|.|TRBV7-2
TGTGCCAGCAGCTTTTCGGGGGGGCCTGGCACAGATACGCAGTATTTT
CASSFSGGPGTDTQYF
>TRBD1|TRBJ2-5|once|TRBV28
TGTGCCAGCAATTTAATCCCCCCGGGACAGGGAGCTAGGCAGACCCAGTACTTC
CASNLIPPGQGARQTQYF
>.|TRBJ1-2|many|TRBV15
TGTGCCACCAGCAGTCTGATGGAAAGACGTTTCGGTGGCTACACCTTC
CATSSLMERRFGGYTF
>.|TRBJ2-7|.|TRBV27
TGTGCCAGCGGACAGTCCTACGAGCAGTACTTC
CASGQSYEQYF
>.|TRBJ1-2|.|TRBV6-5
TGTGCCAGCAGTTGGGGCAAATGGGGAGAGGGCGATGGCTACACCTTC
CASSWGKWGEGDGYTF
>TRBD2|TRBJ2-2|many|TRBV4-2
TGTGCCAGCAGACCGGGACTAGCGGGGATCGGGGAGCTGTTTTTT
CASRPGLAGIGELFF